The rows below give T cell receptor beta chains drawn from one sample of a study of T cells in Graves' hyperthyroidism and ophthalmopathy. MiXCR, applied by TCRdb to the multiplex PCR reads, yields one record per CDR3 protein. The profile covers about 370,000 distinct CDR3 sequences, with nearly 15% appearing a single time and approximately 19% taken by the ten largest. Source material: blood. The receptors were gathered from an older woman with Graves' ophthalmopathy. CDR3s include the opening cysteine and the closing phenylalanine or tryptophan. The order of the fields is J gene, D gene, clone size, V gene, CDR3 DNA, CDR3 protein. A D gene is named only where the DNA matches it firmly. The listing skips clone size in some rows; elsewhere it reads once, few, many or a size class.

TRBJ1-2	-	few	TRBV5-8	TGTGCCAGCAGCTTGGGGGGTCTCAGCTACACCTTC	CASSLGGLSYTF
TRBJ2-7	TRBD2	many	TRBV10-3	TGTGCCATCAGTGAGTCGCTTCGGGAGGCCTACGAGCAGTACTTC	CAISESLREAYEQYF
TRBJ1-4	-	few	TRBV29-1	TGCAGCTCAGGAGGGGGGTCCGGTGAAAAACTGTTTTTT	CSSGGGSGEKLFF
TRBJ2-1	TRBD2	many	TRBV5-1	TGCGCCAGCAGTTCTAGCGGGAGTACACGTGAGCAGTTCTTC	CASSSSGSTREQFF
TRBJ1-4	-	-	TRBV7-9	TGTGCCAGCAGACCTCCCCGTCCCACAACTAATGAAAAACTGTTTTTT	CASRPPRPTTNEKLFF
TRBJ2-7	-	many	TRBV5-1	TGCGCCAGCAGCTTGGAGGCCCCCTACGAGCAGTACTTC	CASSLEAPYEQYF
TRBJ2-5	TRBD1	many	TRBV12-3/TRBV12-4	TGTGCCAGCAGTCGACAGGGGGCACGCCAAGAGACCCAGTACTTC	CASSRQGARQETQYF
TRBJ1-1	-	few	TRBV20-1	TGCAGTGCTAGTGGGCTGGGGACTGAAGCTTTCTTT	CSASGLGTEAFF
TRBJ2-2	TRBD2	few	TRBV28	TGTGCCAGCACCCCCGGGCTAGCGGGAATGGTCGGGGAGCTGTTTTTT	CASTPGLAGMVGELFF
TRBJ2-7	TRBD2	many	TRBV20-1	TGCAGTGCTAGAGATGCGGCTAGCGGGAGTAACAACGAGCAGTACTTC	CSARDAASGSNNEQYF
TRBJ1-2	-	few	TRBV9	TGTGCCAGCAGCGTAGGACAGTCCTATGGCTACACCTTC	CASSVGQSYGYTF
TRBJ1-2	-	many	TRBV3-1	TGTGCCAGCAGCCAAGGCCCGCCAGGGGCCTATGGCTACACCTTC	CASSQGPPGAYGYTF